This TCR beta chain is from a study of shared T cell receptors in the human thymus. Sequencing used immunoSEQ multiplex PCR; TCRdb keeps in-frame clones, though not all of them. The sample records approximately 760,000 clones, roughly 85% being singletons. The germline V gene encodes CDR1 LNHDA and CDR2 SQIVND (reference sequence). V shed 6 bases, J shed 4 bases, and the junction held 5 bases outside the gene matches. This CDR3 is built from 13 residues. These data also formed part of another study, on human thymus T cells. As reported in that work: It was from resections taken during corrective heart surgery that the thymus tissue came. Related research found strongly overlapping thymic repertoires in unrelated individuals.

Sequencing used thymocytes. This chain links TRBV19 with TRBJ1-2; TRBD1 agrees at 7 bases. The sequence derives from a girl less than two years old with a congenital heart defect. CDR3 DNA: TGTGCCAGTAGCCCGGGACAGTCCTATGGCTACACCTTC. Its protein product is CASSPGQSYGYTF.